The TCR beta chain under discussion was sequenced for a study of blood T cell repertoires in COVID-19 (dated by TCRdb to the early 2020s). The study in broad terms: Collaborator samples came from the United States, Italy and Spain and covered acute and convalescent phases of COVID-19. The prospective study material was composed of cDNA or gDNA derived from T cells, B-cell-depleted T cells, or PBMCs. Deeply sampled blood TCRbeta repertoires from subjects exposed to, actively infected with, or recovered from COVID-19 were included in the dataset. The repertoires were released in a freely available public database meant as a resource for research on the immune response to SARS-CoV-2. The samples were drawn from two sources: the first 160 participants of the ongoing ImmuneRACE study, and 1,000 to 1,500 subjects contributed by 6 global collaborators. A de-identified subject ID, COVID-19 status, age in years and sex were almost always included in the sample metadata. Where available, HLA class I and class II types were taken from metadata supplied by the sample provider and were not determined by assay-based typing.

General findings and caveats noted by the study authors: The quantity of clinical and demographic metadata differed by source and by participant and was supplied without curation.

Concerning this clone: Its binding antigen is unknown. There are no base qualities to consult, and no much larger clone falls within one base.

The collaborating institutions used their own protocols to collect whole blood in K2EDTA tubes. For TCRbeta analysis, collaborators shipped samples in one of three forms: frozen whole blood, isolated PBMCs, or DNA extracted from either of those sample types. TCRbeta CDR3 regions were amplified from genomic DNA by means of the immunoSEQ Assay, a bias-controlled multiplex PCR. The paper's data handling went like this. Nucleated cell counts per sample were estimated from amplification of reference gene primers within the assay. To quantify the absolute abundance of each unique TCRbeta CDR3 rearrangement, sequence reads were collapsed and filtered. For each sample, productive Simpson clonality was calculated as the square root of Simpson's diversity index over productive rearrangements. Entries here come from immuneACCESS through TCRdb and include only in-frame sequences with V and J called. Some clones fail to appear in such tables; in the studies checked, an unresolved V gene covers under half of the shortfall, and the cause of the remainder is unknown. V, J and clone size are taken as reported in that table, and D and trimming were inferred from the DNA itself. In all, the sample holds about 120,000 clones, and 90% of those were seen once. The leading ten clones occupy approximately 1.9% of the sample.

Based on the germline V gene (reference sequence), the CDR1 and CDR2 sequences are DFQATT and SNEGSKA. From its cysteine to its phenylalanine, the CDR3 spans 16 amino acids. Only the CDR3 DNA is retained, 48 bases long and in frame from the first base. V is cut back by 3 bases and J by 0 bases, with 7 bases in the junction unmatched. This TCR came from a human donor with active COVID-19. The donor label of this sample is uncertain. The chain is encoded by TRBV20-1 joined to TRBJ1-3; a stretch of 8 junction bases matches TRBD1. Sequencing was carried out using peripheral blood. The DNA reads TGCAGTGCTAGTCGGGACAGGAGAAACTCTGGAAACACCATATATTTT. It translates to CSASRDRRNSGNTIYF.